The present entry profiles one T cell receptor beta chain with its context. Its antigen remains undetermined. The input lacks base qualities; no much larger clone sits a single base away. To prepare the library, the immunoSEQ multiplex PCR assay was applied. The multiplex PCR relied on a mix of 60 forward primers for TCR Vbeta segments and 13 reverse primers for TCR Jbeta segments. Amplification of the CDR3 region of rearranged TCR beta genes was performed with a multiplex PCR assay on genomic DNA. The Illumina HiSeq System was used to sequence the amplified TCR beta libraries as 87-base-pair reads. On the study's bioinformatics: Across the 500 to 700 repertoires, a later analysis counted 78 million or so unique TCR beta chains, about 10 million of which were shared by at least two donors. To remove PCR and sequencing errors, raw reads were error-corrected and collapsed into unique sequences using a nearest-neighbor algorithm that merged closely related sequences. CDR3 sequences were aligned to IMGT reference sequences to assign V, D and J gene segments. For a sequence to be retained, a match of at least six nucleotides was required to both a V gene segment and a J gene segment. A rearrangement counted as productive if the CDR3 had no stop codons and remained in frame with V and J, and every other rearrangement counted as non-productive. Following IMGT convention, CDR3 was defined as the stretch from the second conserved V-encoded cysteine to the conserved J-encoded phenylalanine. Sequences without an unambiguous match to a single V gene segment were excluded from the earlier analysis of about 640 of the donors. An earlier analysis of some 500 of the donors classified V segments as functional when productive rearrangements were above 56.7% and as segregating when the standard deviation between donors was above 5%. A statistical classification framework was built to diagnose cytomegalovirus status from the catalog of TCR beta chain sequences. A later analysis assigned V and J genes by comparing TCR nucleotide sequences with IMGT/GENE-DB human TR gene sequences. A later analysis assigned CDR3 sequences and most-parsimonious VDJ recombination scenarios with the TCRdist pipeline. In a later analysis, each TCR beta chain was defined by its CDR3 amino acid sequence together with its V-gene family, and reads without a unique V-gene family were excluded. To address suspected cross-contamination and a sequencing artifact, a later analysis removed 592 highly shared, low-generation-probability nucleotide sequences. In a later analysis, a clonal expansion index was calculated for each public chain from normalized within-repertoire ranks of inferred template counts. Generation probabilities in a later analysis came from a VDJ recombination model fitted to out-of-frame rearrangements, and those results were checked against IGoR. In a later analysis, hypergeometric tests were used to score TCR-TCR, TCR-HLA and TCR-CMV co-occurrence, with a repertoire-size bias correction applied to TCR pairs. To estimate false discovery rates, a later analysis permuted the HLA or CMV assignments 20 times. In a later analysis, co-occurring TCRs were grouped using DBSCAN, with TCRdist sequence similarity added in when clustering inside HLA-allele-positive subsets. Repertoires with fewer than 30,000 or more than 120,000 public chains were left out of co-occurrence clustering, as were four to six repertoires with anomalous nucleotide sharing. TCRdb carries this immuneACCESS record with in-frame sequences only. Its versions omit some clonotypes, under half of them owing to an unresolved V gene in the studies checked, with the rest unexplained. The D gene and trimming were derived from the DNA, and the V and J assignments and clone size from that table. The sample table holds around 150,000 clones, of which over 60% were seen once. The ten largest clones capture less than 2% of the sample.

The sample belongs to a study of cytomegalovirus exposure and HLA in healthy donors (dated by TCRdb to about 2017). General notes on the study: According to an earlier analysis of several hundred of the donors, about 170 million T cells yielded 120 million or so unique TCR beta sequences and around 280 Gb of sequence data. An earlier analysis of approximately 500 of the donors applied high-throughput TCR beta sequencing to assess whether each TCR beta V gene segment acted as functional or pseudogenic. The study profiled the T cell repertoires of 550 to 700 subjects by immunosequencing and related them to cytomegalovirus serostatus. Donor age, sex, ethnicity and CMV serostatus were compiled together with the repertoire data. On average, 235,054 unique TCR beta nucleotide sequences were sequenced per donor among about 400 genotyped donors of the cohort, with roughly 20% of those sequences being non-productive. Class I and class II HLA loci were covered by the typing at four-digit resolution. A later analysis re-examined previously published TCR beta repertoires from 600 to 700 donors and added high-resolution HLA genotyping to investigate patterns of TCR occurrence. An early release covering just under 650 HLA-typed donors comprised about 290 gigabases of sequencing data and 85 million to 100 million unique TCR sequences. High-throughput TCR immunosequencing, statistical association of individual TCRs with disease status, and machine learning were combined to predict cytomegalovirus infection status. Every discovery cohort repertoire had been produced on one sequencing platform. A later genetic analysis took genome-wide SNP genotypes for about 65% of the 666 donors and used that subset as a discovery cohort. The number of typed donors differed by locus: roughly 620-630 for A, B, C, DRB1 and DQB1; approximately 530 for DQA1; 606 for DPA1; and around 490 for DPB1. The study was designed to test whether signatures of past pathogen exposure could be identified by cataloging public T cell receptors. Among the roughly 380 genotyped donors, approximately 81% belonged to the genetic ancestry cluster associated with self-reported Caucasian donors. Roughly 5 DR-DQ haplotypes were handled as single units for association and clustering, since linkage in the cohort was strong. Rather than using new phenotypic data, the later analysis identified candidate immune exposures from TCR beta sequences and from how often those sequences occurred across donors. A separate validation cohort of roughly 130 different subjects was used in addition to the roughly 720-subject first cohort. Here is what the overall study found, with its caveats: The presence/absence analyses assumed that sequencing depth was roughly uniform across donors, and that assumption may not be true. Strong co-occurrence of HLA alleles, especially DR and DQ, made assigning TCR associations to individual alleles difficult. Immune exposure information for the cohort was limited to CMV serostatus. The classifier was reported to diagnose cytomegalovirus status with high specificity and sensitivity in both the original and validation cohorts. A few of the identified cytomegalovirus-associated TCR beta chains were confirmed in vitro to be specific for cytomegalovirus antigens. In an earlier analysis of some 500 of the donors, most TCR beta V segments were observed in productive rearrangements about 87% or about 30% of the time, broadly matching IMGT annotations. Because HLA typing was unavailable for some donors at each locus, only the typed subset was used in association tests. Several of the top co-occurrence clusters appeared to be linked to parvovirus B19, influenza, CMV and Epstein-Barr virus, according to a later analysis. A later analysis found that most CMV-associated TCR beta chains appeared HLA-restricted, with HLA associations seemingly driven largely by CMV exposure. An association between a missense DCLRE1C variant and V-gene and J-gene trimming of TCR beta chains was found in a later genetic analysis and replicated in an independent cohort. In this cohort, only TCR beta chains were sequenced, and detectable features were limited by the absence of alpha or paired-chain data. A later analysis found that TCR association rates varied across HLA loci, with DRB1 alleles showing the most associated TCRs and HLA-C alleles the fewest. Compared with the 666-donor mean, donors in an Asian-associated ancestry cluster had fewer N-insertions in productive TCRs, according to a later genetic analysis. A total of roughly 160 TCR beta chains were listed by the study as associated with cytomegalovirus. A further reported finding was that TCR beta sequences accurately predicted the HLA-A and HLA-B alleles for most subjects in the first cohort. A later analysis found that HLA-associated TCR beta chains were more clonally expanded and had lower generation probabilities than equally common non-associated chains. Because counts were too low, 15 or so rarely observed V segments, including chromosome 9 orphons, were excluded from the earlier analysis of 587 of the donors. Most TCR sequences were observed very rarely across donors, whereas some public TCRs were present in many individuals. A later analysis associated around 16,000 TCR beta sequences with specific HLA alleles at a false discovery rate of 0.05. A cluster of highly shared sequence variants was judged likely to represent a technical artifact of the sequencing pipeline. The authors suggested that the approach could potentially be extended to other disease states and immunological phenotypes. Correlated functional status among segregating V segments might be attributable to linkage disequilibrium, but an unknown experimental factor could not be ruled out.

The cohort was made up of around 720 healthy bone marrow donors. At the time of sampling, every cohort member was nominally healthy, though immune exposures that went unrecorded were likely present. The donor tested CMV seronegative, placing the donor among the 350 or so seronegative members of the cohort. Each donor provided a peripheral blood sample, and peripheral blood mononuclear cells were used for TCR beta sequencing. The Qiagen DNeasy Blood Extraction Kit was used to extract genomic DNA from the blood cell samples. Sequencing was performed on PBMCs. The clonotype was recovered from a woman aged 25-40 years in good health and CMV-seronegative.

Read as DNA, the sequence is TGTGCCAGCAGAATAAGGACTAGCGGCACAGATACGCAGTATTTT. Translated, it reads CASRIRTSGTDTQYF. The chain is encoded by TRBV5-6 joined to TRBJ2-3, with 9 bases matching TRBD2. The V end gives up 5 bases and the J end 1 base, leaving 5 bases in the junction not matched to a gene. From the cysteine up to the phenylalanine, the CDR3 has a length of 15 residues. The kept DNA is CDR3 alone, 45 bases in frame from the first base. For CDR1 and CDR2, the germline V gene lists SGHDT and YYEEEE.